These T cell receptor beta chains were read from a single sample in a study of CD8+CD57+ T cells in acquired aplastic anemia. TCRdb redid the calling of the reads with MiXCR, one entry per CDR3 protein. The table records some 170,000 distinct CDR3 sequences, 45% to 55% of them present only once. Sequenced: sorted CD4+, CD8+, or CD8+CD57+ T cells (not recorded which) from PBMCs. All receptors come from a human donor with aplastic anemia. CDR3s include the opening cysteine and the closing phenylalanine or tryptophan. The D gene is left open where the match is weak. Clone size is given for some rows only: seen once, a few or many times, or a class if the clone is expanded.

cdr3_length: 15; d_call: NA; j_call: TRBJ1-1; clone_size: NA; v_call: TRBV7-9; cdr3_nt: TGTGCCAGCAGCTCGTCCGACAGGTGGAACACTGAAGCTTTCTTT; cdr3_aa: CASSSSDRWNTEAFF
cdr3_length: 16; d_call: NA; j_call: TRBJ1-3; clone_size: few; v_call: TRBV6-5; cdr3_nt: TGTGCCAGCAGTTACTCCCAGGGGTCGGCTGGAAACACCATATATTTT; cdr3_aa: CASSYSQGSAGNTIYF
cdr3_length: 14; d_call: TRBD2; j_call: TRBJ2-1; clone_size: NA; v_call: TRBV29-1; cdr3_nt: TGCAGCGTGCCGGGAGCTAGCGGGTACAATGAGCAGTTCTTC; cdr3_aa: CSVPGASGYNEQFF
cdr3_length: 12; d_call: NA; j_call: TRBJ2-3; clone_size: NA; v_call: TRBV24-1; cdr3_nt: TGTGCCACCAGTGACTTCGGAGCAACGCAGTATTTT; cdr3_aa: CATSDFGATQYF
cdr3_length: 14; d_call: NA; j_call: TRBJ1-1; clone_size: many; v_call: TRBV12-3/TRBV12-4; cdr3_nt: TGTGCCAGCAGTCGCGGGAGGGTGAACACTGAAGCTTTCTTT; cdr3_aa: CASSRGRVNTEAFF
cdr3_length: 15; d_call: TRBD1; j_call: TRBJ1-1; clone_size: many; v_call: TRBV12-3/TRBV12-4; cdr3_nt: TGTGCCAGCAGTACCCAAGGGGGCGCTTGGGATGAAGCTTTCTTT; cdr3_aa: CASSTQGGAWDEAFF
cdr3_length: 13; d_call: NA; j_call: TRBJ2-1; clone_size: many; v_call: TRBV7-3; cdr3_nt: TGTGCCAGCAGCCGAGGTGTTGGGGGAGTCAGGTTCTTC; cdr3_aa: CASSRGVGGVRFF
cdr3_length: 15; d_call: NA; j_call: TRBJ2-7; clone_size: NA; v_call: TRBV5-1; cdr3_nt: TGCGCCAGCGCCGCGCAGGAGGGGGCGGGCTACGAGCAGTACTTC; cdr3_aa: CASAAQEGAGYEQYF
cdr3_length: 11; d_call: NA; j_call: TRBJ1-5; clone_size: many; v_call: TRBV12-3/TRBV12-4; cdr3_nt: TGTGCCAGCAGTTTAGAGTTCCGCCAGCATTTT; cdr3_aa: CASSLEFRQHF
cdr3_length: 14; d_call: TRBD1; j_call: TRBJ2-4; clone_size: many; v_call: TRBV20-1; cdr3_nt: TGCAGTGCTTTACCGGGACAGGCACAAAACATTCAGTACTTC; cdr3_aa: CSALPGQAQNIQYF
cdr3_length: 9; d_call: NA; j_call: TRBJ1-5; clone_size: NA; v_call: TRBV20-1; cdr3_nt: TGCAGTGCTAATCAGCCCCAGCATTTT; cdr3_aa: CSANQPQHF
cdr3_length: 14; d_call: NA; j_call: TRBJ2-1; clone_size: few; v_call: TRBV24-1; cdr3_nt: TGTGCCACCAGTGATACGTCCACCCCCAATGAGCAGTTCTTC; cdr3_aa: CATSDTSTPNEQFF
cdr3_length: 13; d_call: NA; j_call: TRBJ2-1; clone_size: many; v_call: TRBV19; cdr3_nt: TGTGCCAGTAGTATCCGGATTAAGAATGAGCAGTTCTTC; cdr3_aa: CASSIRIKNEQFF
cdr3_length: 15; d_call: NA; j_call: TRBJ2-1; clone_size: few; v_call: TRBV5-4; cdr3_nt: TGTGCCAGCAGCCTGGGGCAAACCAACAACGGTGAGCAGTTCTTC; cdr3_aa: CASSLGQTNNGEQFF
cdr3_length: 13; d_call: TRBD2; j_call: TRBJ2-5; clone_size: many; v_call: TRBV7-7; cdr3_nt: TGTGCTAGCAGATTAGCGGGGGAAGAGACCCAGTACTTC; cdr3_aa: CASRLAGEETQYF
cdr3_length: 15; d_call: NA; j_call: TRBJ1-5; clone_size: few; v_call: TRBV2; cdr3_nt: TGTGCCAGCAGTGCAGAGCTACTTGTCGGGCAGCCCCAGCATTTT; cdr3_aa: CASSAELLVGQPQHF
cdr3_length: 14; d_call: TRBD1; j_call: TRBJ1-1; clone_size: NA; v_call: TRBV7-2; cdr3_nt: TGTGCCAGCAGCTTCGGGACAGTGAACACTGAAGCTTTCTTT; cdr3_aa: CASSFGTVNTEAFF
cdr3_length: 15; d_call: TRBD1; j_call: TRBJ2-1; clone_size: NA; v_call: TRBV20-1; cdr3_nt: TGCAGTGCTAGCTTCCGGGACAGGGCCTACAATGAGCAGTTCTTC; cdr3_aa: CSASFRDRAYNEQFF